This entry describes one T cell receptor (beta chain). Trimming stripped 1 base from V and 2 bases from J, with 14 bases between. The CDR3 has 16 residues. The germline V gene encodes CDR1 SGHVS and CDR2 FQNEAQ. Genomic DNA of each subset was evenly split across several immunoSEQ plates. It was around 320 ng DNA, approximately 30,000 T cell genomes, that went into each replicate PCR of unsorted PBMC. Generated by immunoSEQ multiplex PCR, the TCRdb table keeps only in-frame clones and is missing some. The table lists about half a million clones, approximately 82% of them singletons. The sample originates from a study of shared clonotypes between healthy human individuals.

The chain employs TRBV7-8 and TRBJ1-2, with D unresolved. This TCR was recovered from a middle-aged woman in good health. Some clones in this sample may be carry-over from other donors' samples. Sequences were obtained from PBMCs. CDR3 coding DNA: TGTGCCAGCAGCTTAGTCCCCATGGTCGGAAACTATGGCTACACCTTC. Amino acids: CASSLVPMVGNYGYTF. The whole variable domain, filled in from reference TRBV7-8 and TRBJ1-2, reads GAGVSQSPRYKVAKRGQDVALRCDPISGHVSLFWYQQALGQGPEFLTYFQNEAQLDKSGLPSDRFFAERPEGSVSTLKIQRTQQEDSAVYLCASSLVPMVGNYGYTFGSGTRLTVV.